This T cell receptor (beta chain) derives from a study of cytomegalovirus exposure and HLA in healthy donors. Primers for the PCR totalled 60 Vbeta and 13 Jbeta. Clones were read by immunoSEQ multiplex PCR, and TCRdb kept only the in-frame ones, dropping some. The table has approximately 160,000 clones, 60% to 75% seen once. The study's findings and limits: Sequencing likely caused a cluster of highly shared sequence variants. There were several of the most significant clusters that appeared linked to common viral pathogens in a later analysis.

Trimming shortened V by 2 bases and J by 4 bases, and 16 bases separated the two germline ends. CDR3 length: 16 residues. Germline V gene sequence: CDR1 SGHAT, CDR2 FQDESV (reference sequence). A note on this clone: The antigen remains undetermined.

The chain is built from TRBV11-1 and TRBJ2-3; D is possibly TRBD2 (6 bases). The receptor comes from a woman aged 45-65 years in good health and CMV-seropositive. The material sequenced was PBMCs. CDR3 DNA: TGTGCCAGCAGCTTATTGTCGGAGGGTTACGCAGATACGCAGTATTTT. This gives the protein CASSLLSEGYADTQYF.